Below, one T cell receptor beta chain is given with its context. What it recognizes is unknown. Germline CDR1 SGHTA, CDR2 FQGTGA. This CDR3 contains 16 residues. Trimming left V 2 bases short and J 0 bases short, with 13 bases between. With 60 Vbeta and 13 Jbeta primers, the PCR was carried out. Only in-frame clones appear in the TCRdb table, and some are missing; sequencing was by immunoSEQ multiplex PCR. Its listing shows 100,000 to 150,000 clones. The entry originates in a study of cytomegalovirus exposure and HLA in healthy donors. Study-wide findings and caveats: Owing to their indistinguishability, certain V segments, notably TRBV6-2 and TRBV6-3, were excluded. A missense variant in DCLRE1C was later tied to TCR beta V- and J-gene trimming.

Sequenced: PBMCs. The gene calls are TRBV7-3 and TRBJ1-2; D is perhaps TRBD1 (6 bases). This sequence was found in a woman in her 40s in good health and CMV-seronegative. CDR3 protein: CASSLVAGAANYGYTF. The CDR3 nucleotides are TGTGCCAGCAGCTTAGTAGCAGGGGCCGCTAACTATGGCTACACCTTC.